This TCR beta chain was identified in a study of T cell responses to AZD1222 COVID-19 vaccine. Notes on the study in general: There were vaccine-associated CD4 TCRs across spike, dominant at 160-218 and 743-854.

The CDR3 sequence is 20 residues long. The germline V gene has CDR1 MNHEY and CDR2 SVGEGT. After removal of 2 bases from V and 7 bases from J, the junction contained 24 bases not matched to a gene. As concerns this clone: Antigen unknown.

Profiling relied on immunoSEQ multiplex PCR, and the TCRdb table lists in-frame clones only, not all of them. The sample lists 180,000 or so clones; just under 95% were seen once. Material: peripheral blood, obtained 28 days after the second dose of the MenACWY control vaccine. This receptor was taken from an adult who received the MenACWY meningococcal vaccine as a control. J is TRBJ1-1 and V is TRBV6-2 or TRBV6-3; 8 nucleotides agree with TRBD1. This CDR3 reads CASSYPTKFLPGQAPREAFF. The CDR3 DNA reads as TGTGCCAGCAGTTACCCCACAAAATTTTTACCGGGACAGGCTCCTCGTGAAGCTTTCTTT.